What follows are 6 T cell receptor beta chains derived from one specimen sequenced in a study of blood T cell repertoires in COVID-19. Here immunoSEQ multiplex PCR was the method, and the copy in TCRdb shows in-frame clones only, minus some. Here the sample spans approximately 100,000 clones, about 87% being singletons. The material sequenced was peripheral blood. The receptors here all came from a woman between 25 and 40 years old with acute or convalescent COVID-19.

In DNA, the CDR3 is TGTGCCAGCAGCCAAGATACAACTAGCGGTTACTCCTACGAGCAGTACTTC. Its translation: CASSQDTTSGYSYEQYF. The chain combines TRBV3-1 (or the pseudogene TRBV3-2) with TRBJ2-7; the match to TRBD2 covers 8 bases. J lost 0 bases, V lost 0 bases, and 7 bases had no gene match. This CDR3 region has 17 residues. Germline CDR1 and CDR2: LGHDT and YNNKEL (reference sequence).

V and J are TRBV7-3 and TRBJ2-1, with TRBD2 matching over 10 bases. CDR1 and CDR2 (germline): SGHTA, FQGTGA. Trimming at V came to 3 bases and at J to 8 bases, leaving 4 bases not matched to a gene. This CDR3 contains 14 residues. The CDR3 coding sequence is TGTGCCAGCAGCTTTAGCGGGGGGCAGGATGAGCAGTTCTTC. Translating it yields CASSFSGGQDEQFF.

The V gene is TRBV4-1, the J gene TRBJ1-4; TRBD1 matches 7 bases. The germline V gene has CDR1 MGHRA and CDR2 YSYEKL. This CDR3 contains 15 residues. After removal of 0 bases from V and 8 bases from J, the junction contained 6 bases not matched to a gene. The CDR3 bases are TGCGCCAGCAGCCAAGAAGGACAGGTTTCGGAAAAACTGTTTTTT. It encodes CASSQEGQVSEKLFF.

The chain uses TRBV5-1 and TRBJ1-2; TRBD1 agrees at 7 bases. J lost 6 bases, V lost 0 bases, and 17 bases had no gene match. The V gene's germline CDR1 is SGHRS and CDR2 YFSETQ. The CDR3 consists of 18 residues. The CDR3 DNA is TGCGCCAGCAGCTTGGTACCCCCCGGGACAGCGGCTTTGAATGGCTACACCTTC. Translated, it gives CASSLVPPGTAALNGYTF.

This clone was seen once. The chain joins TRBV4-1 to TRBJ1-1; the D is unclear. V was cut by 2 bases and J by 3 bases, with 7 bases left in between. Germline CDR1 is MGHRA and CDR2 is YSYEKL. The CDR3 covers 13 residues. The CDR3 is CASSQSRYTEAFF. Written as DNA, the CDR3 is TGCGCCAGCAGCCAATCTCGGTACACTGAAGCTTTCTTT.

The chain links TRBV10-2 to TRBJ1-6; the D gene is possibly TRBD1 (6 bases). V was shortened by 8 bases and J by 5 bases, with 13 bases between the two germline ends. The CDR3 runs to 14 residues. Per germline, CDR1 WSHSY and CDR2 SAAADI. The DNA of the CDR3 is TGCGCCAGCGCCCGGGACACAAATAATTCACCCCTCCACTTT. It yields the protein CASARDTNNSPLHF.